In its sample, the clone carrying this T cell receptor beta chain was seen once. Authors' methods: Reference gene primer amplification in the assay estimated nucleated cell counts. Sequencing used immunoSEQ multiplex PCR; TCRdb keeps in-frame clones, though not all of them. V and J calls and clone size are those listed in that table; D and trimming were worked out from the DNA. Of 140,000 to 150,000 clones in the sample, roughly 80% were seen once. The data were taken from a study of blood T cell repertoires in COVID-19. Whole-study context: The United States, Italy and Spain provided the acute and convalescent COVID-19 samples. Sample material is recorded as cDNA or gDNA derived from T cells, B-cell-depleted T cells, or PBMCs.

V was pared by 6 bases and J by 0 bases, with 11 bases between. This CDR3 comprises 15 residues. Germline CDR1 is MNHEY and CDR2 is SVGAGI. The V call is TRBV6-5, the J call TRBJ2-2, with D possibly TRBD1 on 5 matching bases. This TCR came from a middle-aged woman with active or convalescent COVID-19. Sequenced: peripheral blood. CDR3 sequence: CASRNGAPNTGELFF. The CDR3 bases are TGTGCCAGCAGAAATGGGGCACCGAACACCGGGGAGCTGTTTTTT.